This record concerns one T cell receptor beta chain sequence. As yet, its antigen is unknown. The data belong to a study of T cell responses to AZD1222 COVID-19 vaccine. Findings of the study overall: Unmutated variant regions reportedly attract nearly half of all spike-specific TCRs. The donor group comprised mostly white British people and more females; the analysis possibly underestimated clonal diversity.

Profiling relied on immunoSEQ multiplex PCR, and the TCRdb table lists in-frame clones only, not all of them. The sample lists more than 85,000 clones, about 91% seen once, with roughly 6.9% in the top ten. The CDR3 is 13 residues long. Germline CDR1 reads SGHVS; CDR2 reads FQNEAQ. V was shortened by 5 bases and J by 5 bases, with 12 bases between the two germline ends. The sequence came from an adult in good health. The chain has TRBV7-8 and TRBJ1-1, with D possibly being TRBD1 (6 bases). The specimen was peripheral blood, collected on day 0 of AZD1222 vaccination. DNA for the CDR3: TGTGCCAGCAGCGAACCTCAGGGGACTGAAGCTTTCTTT. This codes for CASSEPQGTEAFF.